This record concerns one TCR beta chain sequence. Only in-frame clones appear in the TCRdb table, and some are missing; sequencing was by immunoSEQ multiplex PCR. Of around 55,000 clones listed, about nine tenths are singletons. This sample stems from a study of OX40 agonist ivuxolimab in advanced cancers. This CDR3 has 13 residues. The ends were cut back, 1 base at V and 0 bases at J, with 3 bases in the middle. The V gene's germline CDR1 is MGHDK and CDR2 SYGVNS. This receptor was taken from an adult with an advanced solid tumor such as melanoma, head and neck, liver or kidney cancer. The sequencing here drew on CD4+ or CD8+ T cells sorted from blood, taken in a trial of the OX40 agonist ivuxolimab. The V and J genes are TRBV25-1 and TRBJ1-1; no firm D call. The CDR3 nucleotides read TGTGCCAGCAGTGAATCAGTGAACACTGAAGCTTTCTTT. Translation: CASSESVNTEAFF.